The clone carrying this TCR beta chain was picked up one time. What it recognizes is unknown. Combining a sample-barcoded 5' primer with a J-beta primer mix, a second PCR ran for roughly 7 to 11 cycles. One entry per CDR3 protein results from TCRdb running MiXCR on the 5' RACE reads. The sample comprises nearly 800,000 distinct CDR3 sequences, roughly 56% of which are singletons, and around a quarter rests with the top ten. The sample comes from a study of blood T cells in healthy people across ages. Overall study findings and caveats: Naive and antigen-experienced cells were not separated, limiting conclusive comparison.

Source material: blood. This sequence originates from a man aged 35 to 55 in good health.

CDR3 bases: TGTGCCATCAGTGAGGACAGGGGGGGGACTGAAGCTTTCTTT. This codes for CAISEDRGGTEAFF. V and J are TRBV10-3 and TRBJ1-1; 9 bases map to TRBD1. Germline V gene sequence: CDR1 ENHRY, CDR2 SYGVKD. CDR3 size: 14 residues. Trimming removed 2 bases from V and 5 bases from J; junction bases left unmatched: 3.